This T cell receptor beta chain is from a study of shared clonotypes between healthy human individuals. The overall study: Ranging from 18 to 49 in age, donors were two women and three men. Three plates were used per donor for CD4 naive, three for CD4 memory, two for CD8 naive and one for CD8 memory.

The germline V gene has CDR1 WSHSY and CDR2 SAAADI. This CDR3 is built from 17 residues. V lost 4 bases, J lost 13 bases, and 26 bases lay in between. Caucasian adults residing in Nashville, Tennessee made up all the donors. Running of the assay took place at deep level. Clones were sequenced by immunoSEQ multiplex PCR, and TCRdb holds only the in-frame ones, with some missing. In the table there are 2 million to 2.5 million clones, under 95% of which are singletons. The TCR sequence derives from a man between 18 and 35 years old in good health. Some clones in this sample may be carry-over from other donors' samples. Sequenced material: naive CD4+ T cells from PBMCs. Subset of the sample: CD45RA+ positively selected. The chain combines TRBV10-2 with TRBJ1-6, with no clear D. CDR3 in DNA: TGCGCCAGCAGTGGGAATTATCCGACCACCGCTTCTATCCCCCTCCACTTT. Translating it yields CASSGNYPTTASIPLHF.